This TCR beta chain was identified during a study of T-cell memory formation after mild COVID-19. Background on the study: Most TCR clusters belonged to a single donor.

General study points: Among contracting clones, CD4+ were mainly CM/EM and CD8+ enriched in EMRA. Nothing showed for sure that second-wave clones peaking on day 37 were SARS-CoV-2 specific.

This clonotype was found a few times. Its antigen is currently unknown. Germline V gene data show CDR1 as SGHRS and CDR2 as YFSETQ. The V end was cut by 5 bases, the J end by 9 bases, with 6 bases between. The CDR3 runs 10 residues. Amplification by 5'RACE using constant-segment primers produced TCR alpha and TCR beta cDNA libraries that carried sample barcodes and UMIs. TCRdb reprocessed the 5' RACE reads via MiXCR and lists one record per CDR3 protein. Among 85,000 to 130,000 distinct CDR3 sequences listed, under 15% were seen once. The source of this sequence is an adult woman who had mild COVID-19 (a few samples of this study predate the infection). Cell type and time point are not known. The material sequenced was PBMCs or a T cell subset sorted from them (not recorded which). V usage is TRBV5-1 and J usage is TRBJ2-1, with D possibly matching TRBD1 (5 bases). The CDR3 coding sequence is TGCGCCAGCAGAGGGGTTGAGCAGTTCTTC. Its protein is CASRGVEQFF.